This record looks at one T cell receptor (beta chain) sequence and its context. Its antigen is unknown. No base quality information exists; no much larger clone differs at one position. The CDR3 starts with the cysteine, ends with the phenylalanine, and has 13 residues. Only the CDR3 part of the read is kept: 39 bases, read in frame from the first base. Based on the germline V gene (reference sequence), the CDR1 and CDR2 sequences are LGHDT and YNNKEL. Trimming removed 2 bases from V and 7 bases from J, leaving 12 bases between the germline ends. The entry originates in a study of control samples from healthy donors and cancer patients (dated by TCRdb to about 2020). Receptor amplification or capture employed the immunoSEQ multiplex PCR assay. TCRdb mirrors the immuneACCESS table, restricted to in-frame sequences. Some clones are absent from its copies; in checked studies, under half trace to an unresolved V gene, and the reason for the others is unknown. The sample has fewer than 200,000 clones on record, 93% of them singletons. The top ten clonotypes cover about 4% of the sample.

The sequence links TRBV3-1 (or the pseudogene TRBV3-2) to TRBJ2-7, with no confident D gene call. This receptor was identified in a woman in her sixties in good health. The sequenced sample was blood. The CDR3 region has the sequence CASSQPGLGEQYF. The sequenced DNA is TGTGCCAGCAGCCAACCTGGATTGGGGGAGCAGTACTTC.